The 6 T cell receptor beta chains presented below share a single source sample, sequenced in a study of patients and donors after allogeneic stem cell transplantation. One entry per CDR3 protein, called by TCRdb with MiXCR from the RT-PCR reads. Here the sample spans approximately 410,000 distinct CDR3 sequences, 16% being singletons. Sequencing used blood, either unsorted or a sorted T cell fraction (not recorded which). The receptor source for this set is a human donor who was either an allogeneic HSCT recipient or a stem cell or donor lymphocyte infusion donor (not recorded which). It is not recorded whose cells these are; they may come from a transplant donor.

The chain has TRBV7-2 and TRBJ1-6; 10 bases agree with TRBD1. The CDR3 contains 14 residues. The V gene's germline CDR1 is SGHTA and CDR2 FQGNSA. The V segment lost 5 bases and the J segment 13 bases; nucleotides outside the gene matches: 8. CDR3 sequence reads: CASSLGTGVIPLHF. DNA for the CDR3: TGTGCCAGCAGCCTCGGGACAGGGGTGATCCCCCTCCACTTT.

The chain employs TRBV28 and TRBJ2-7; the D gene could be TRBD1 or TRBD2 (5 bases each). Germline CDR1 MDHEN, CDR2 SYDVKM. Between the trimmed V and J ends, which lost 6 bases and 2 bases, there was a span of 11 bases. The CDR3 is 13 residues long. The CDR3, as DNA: TGTGCCAGCAGCGGGGACCGTCCCTACGAGCAGTACTTC. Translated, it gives CASSGDRPYEQYF.

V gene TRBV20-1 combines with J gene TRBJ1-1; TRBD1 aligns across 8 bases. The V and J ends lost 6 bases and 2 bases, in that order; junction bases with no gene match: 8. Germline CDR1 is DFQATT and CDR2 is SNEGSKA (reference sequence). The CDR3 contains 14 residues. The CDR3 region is CSAEAGQVNTEAFF. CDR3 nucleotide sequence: TGCAGTGCAGAGGCGGGACAGGTAAACACTGAAGCTTTCTTT.

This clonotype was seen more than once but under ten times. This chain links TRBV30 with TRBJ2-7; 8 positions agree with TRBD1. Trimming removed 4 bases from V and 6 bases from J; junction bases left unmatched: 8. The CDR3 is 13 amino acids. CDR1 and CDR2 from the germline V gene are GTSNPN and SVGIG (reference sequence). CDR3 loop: CAWKRTGFGEQYF. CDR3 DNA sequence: TGTGCCTGGAAAAGGACAGGGTTTGGCGAGCAGTACTTC.

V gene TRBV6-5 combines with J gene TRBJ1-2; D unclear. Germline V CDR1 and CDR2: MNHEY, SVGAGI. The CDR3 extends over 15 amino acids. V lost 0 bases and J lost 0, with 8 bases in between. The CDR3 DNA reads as TGTGCCAGCAGTTACTCCACAGCCTCTAACTATGGCTACACCTTC. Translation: CASSYSTASNYGYTF.

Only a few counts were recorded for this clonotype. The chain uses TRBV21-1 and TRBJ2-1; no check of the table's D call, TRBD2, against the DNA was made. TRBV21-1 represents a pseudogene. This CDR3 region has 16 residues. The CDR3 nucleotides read TGTGCCAGCACCTCAAGCGGGCGGAGCTCCTACAATGAGCAGTTCTTC. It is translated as CASTSSGRSSYNEQFF.